This T cell receptor beta chain was profiled in a study of shared clonotypes between healthy human individuals. Study background: Per-donor plates numbered three CD4 naive, three CD4 memory, two CD8 naive and one CD8 memory. Study-level points and caveats: Clonotype sharing across four donors was observed for 4.5% to 6.5% of naive CD4 clonotypes. Against clonotypes common to all four donors, non-shared ones had lower generation probabilities.

Libraries were prepared by immunoSEQ multiplex PCR; TCRdb keeps only in-frame clonotypes and omits some of them. The sample carries 2 million to 3 million clones, more than 90% recorded once. The CDR3 is 13 amino acids. The V end was cut by 3 bases, the J end by 1 base, with 6 bases between. The germline gives CDR1 SNHLY, CDR2 FYNNEI. As concerns this clone: Its antigen is not identified.

The chain combines TRBV2 with TRBJ1-2; D remains ambiguous. The sequenced material came from naive CD4+ T cells sorted from blood. Subset reported: CD45RA+ positively selected. The origin of this receptor is a man aged 18-30 years in good health. CDR3 coding DNA: TGTGCCAGCAGTGAGGGGTTTAACTATGGCTACACCTTC. It codes for CASSEGFNYGYTF. The whole variable domain, filled in from reference TRBV2 and TRBJ1-2, reads EPEVTQTPSHQVTQMGQEVILRCVPISNHLYFYWYRQILGQKVEFLVSFYNNEISEKSEIFDDQFSVERPDGSNFTLKIRSTKLEDSAMYFCASSEGFNYGYTFGSGTRLTVV.